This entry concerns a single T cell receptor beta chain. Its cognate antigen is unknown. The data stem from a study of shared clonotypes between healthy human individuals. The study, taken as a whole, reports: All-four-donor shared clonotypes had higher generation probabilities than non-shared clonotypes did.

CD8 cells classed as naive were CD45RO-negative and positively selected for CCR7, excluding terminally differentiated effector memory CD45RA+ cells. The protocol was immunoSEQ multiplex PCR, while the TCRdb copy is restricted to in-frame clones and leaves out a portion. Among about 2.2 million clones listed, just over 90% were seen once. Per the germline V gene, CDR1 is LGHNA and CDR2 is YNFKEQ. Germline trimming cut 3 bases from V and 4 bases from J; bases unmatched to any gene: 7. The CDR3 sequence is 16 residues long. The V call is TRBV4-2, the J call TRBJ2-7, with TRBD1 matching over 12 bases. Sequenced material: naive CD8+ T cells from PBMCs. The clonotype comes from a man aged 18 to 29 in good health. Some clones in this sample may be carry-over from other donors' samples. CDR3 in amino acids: CASSHNRDRGRYEQYF. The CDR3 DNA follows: TGTGCCAGCAGCCACAACCGGGACAGGGGGCGTTACGAGCAGTACTTC.